A selection of T cell receptor beta chains follows, all from one sample in a study of cytomegalovirus exposure and HLA in healthy donors. Data came from immunoSEQ multiplex PCR; TCRdb stores just in-frame clones and leaves some out. The sample lists roughly 58,000 clones; around 90% were seen once. The sample was PBMCs. These receptor sequences come from a man aged 18 to 30 in good health and CMV-seronegative. Both conserved end residues are part of each CDR3. D genes are given only for firm matches. Clone size is given for some rows only: seen once, a few or many times, or a class if the clone is expanded.

abundance,j_gene,d_gene,v_gene,CDR3nt,CDR3aa
-,TRBJ1-1,-,TRBV7-3,TGTGCCAGCAGCTTAACGGGGGGCACTGAAGCTTTCTTT,CASSLTGGTEAFF
-,TRBJ2-6,-,TRBV5-8,TGTGCCAGCAGCCTCAGATACTCTGGGGCCAACGTCCTGACTTTC,CASSLRYSGANVLTF
-,TRBJ2-5,TRBD1,TRBV7-9,TGTGCCAGCAGCCACCGGGACAGGGGGCAAGAGACCCAGTACTTC,CASSHRDRGQETQYF
-,TRBJ2-4,-,TRBV4-1,TGCGCCAGCAGCCAAGTGAGGGAAGTAGCCAAAAACATTCAGTACTTC,CASSQVREVAKNIQYF
-,TRBJ1-5,-,TRBV7-9,TGTGCCAGCAGCTTAGCCGGTCAGCCCCAGCATTTT,CASSLAGQPQHF
-,TRBJ2-3,-,TRBV13,TGTGCCAGCAGGAGAAGCACAGATACGCAGTATTTT,CASRRSTDTQYF
-,TRBJ1-1,-,TRBV11-2,TGTGCCAGCACACCCCTAATCGGGACTGAAGCTTTCTTT,CASTPLIGTEAFF
-,TRBJ2-3,-,TRBV5-8,TGTGCCAGCAGCTCACCGGGACTCGACCCAGATACGCAGTATTTT,CASSSPGLDPDTQYF
-,TRBJ2-7,TRBD1,TRBV6-6,TGTGCCAGCAGTTACTCGGGACAGTACTACGAGCAGTACTTC,CASSYSGQYYEQYF
once,TRBJ2-1,TRBD1,TRBV4-2,TGTGCCAGCAGCCAAGCGTCAGGACAGGGGGTATATGAGCAGTTCTTC,CASSQASGQGVYEQFF
-,TRBJ2-1,TRBD2,TRBV2,TGTGCCAGCAGTGCTCTAGCGGGAGTTTACAATGAGCAGTTCTTC,CASSALAGVYNEQFF
-,TRBJ2-3,-,TRBV5-1,TGCGCCAGCAGCTTGGCAGGGGGCACAGATACGCAGTATTTT,CASSLAGGTDTQYF
-,TRBJ1-3,-,TRBV6-6,TGTGCCAGCCGTCAGGGGTCTGGAAACACCATATATTTT,CASRQGSGNTIYF
-,TRBJ2-5,-,TRBV6-5,TGTGCCAGCAGTTACCCCTATGGGACCCAGTACTTC,CASSYPYGTQYF
-,TRBJ2-5,TRBD1,TRBV7-7,TGTGCTAGCAGCTTAGGGGGACAGGGTGGATGGGAGACCCAGTACTTC,CASSLGGQGGWETQYF
-,TRBJ1-5,-,TRBV28,TGTGCCAGCAGTTTTTTAAAGCAGGGCAGCAATCAGCCCCAGCATTTT,CASSFLKQGSNQPQHF
few,TRBJ1-1,-,TRBV14,TGTGCCAGCAGCCGTACGGGGGGGAACACTGAAGCTTTCTTT,CASSRTGGNTEAFF
-,TRBJ2-7,TRBD1,TRBV10-3,TGTGCCATCAGTCAGCCGGGACAGGGCTCCTACGAGCAGTACTTC,CAISQPGQGSYEQYF
-,TRBJ2-1,-,TRBV4-1,TGCGCCAGCAGCCAACCCTTGGGGGGGCAGTTCTTC,CASSQPLGGQFF